This is a list of T cell receptor beta chains from one sample in a study of T cells in narcolepsy. TCRdb's copy holds only in-frame clones and misses some; the assay was immunoSEQ multiplex PCR. The sample holds 30,000 to 40,000 clones, around 83% seen once. Sequencing input: CD45RA- memory CD4+ T cells from PBMCs. These receptor sequences come from a human donor with narcolepsy. Both conserved end residues are part of each CDR3. A D gene is named only where the DNA matches it firmly. A clone size is listed for some rows: how often the clone was seen (once, few, many), or a class if it is expanded.

>TRBV6-1|-|TRBJ1-2|-
TGTGCCAGCAGCCGAACCACTGGGGCGCGTGGCTACACCTTC
CASSRTTGARGYTF
>TRBV6-1|TRBD2|TRBJ2-3|once
TGTGCCACCCAGCGGGAGTTGAGCACAGATACGCAGTATTTT
CATQRELSTDTQYF
>TRBV19|-|TRBJ1-1|-
TGTGCCAGTAGTACGGGGGCCGAGAGACAAGCTTTCTTT
CASSTGAERQAFF
>TRBV2|TRBD1|TRBJ2-7|-
TGTGCCAGCAGTGAACACGACAGGGGGAGTAAGCAGTACTTC
CASSEHDRGSKQYF
>TRBV10-1|-|TRBJ1-2|-
TGCGCCAGCAGCGAGCGGACGGACTATGGCTACACCTTC
CASSERTDYGYTF
>TRBV5-1|TRBD2|TRBJ2-7|-
TGCGCCAGCAGCTTGGTGACTAGCGGCTCCTACGAGCAGTACTTC
CASSLVTSGSYEQYF
>TRBV10-3|-|TRBJ1-3|-
TGTGCCATCAGTGAGTCCGGACAGCATGGAAACACCATATATTTT
CAISESGQHGNTIYF
>TRBV28|-|TRBJ2-1|-
TGTGCCAGCAGTTCTGGGACAAGCTACAATGAGCAGTTCTTC
CASSSGTSYNEQFF
>TRBV7-9|-|TRBJ1-6|few
TGTGCCAGCAGCTTATGGGAGGGAAATAATTCACCCCTCCACTTT
CASSLWEGNNSPLHF
>TRBV6-5|TRBD2|TRBJ2-3|-
TGTGCCAGCAGCTTTACGCGGGAGCGCGGTACGCAGTATTTT
CASSFTRERGTQYF
>TRBV7-9|TRBD1|TRBJ2-7|-
TGTGCCAGCAGCGCTGGGGACAGACTGACCTACGAGCAGTACTTC
CASSAGDRLTYEQYF
>TRBV6-6|-|TRBJ2-2|-
TGTGCCAGCAGCCTGGGAGCTACCGGGGAGCTGTTTTTT
CASSLGATGELFF
>TRBV6-6|TRBD2|TRBJ2-2|-
TGTGCCAGCAGCCTAGCACTAGCGTCCGGGGAGCTGTTTTTT
CASSLALASGELFF
>TRBV28|TRBD2|TRBJ2-7|-
TGTGCCAGCAGTTCGCCCTATAGCGGGCTTAACTACGAGCAGTACTTC
CASSSPYSGLNYEQYF
>TRBV29-1|-|TRBJ2-1|-
TGCAGCGTCTTGACGAGGGACTCGACCTACAATGAGCAGTTCTTC
CSVLTRDSTYNEQFF
>TRBV19|TRBD1|TRBJ1-2|-
TGTGCCAGTAGTATGGAAGGGGGCGCGTTCGGCTATGGCTACACCTTC
CASSMEGGAFGYGYTF
>TRBV15|TRBD2|TRBJ2-3|once
TGTGCCACCAGCAACCTGCGGGGGGGATCAGATACGCAGTATTTT
CATSNLRGGSDTQYF
>TRBV4-3|TRBD1|TRBJ1-6|-
TGCGCCAGCAGCCAAGATTCCGTCACAGGGGGAAACTATAATTCACCCCTCCACTTT
CASSQDSVTGGNYNSPLHF
>TRBV7-9|TRBD1|TRBJ2-1|-
TGTGCCAGCAGCTTAGATGGACAGGGGGTCAATGAGCAGTTCTTC
CASSLDGQGVNEQFF
>TRBV30|-|TRBJ1-3|-
TGTGCCTGGGCAGGGTTTGGAAACACCATATATTTT
CAWAGFGNTIYF
>TRBV5-3|TRBD1|TRBJ2-1|-
TGTGCCAGCTCCAGGGACAGGGACAATGAGCAGTTCTTC
CASSRDRDNEQFF
>TRBV6-5|TRBD1|TRBJ2-7|-
TGTGCCAGCAGTCCACAGGGGTATAGCGAGCAGTACTTC
CASSPQGYSEQYF
>TRBV7-9|-|TRBJ2-7|few
TGTGCCAGCATCGGGGTAACCTACGAGCAGTACTTC
CASIGVTYEQYF
>TRBV6-1|TRBD1|TRBJ1-2|-
TGTGCCAGCAGTGAAGGGTGGAGACAGGGGGGCGGCTACACCTTC
CASSEGWRQGGGYTF
>TRBV5-1|-|TRBJ2-1|-
TGCGCCAGCAGCTTGGACAGCCCTACTACGCGGTTCTTC
CASSLDSPTTRFF
>TRBV6-4|-|TRBJ1-2|-
TGTGCCACCCAATGGTGGGATCTCGCCTTC
CATQWWDLAF
>TRBV29-1|-|TRBJ1-1|-
TGCAGCGTCCGCGGGCAGGGGCCCTGGAGCACTGAAGCTTTCTTT
CSVRGQGPWSTEAFF
>TRBV11-2|-|TRBJ1-1|-
TGTGCCAGCAGCTTAGAACGGATGAACACTGAAGCTTTCTTT
CASSLERMNTEAFF